The 13 T cell receptor beta chains in this list originate from one sample, sequenced in a study of neurological immune-mediated disorders. One entry per CDR3 protein results from TCRdb running MiXCR on the 5' RACE reads. This sample carries tens of thousands of distinct CDR3 sequences, under 5.5% of them seen once, and the ten largest clones take over 2%. Sequenced: PBMCs. These receptor sequences come from a woman in her sixties or seventies with multiple sclerosis.

The chain combines TRBV5-1 with TRBJ2-3; TRBD1 might be the D (6 bases). The CDR3 covers 15 residues. With 4 bases removed from V and 2 bases from J, the gap between germline ends came to 14 bases. Germline V gives CDR1 SGHRS, CDR2 YFSETQ. The CDR3 loop reads CASSDTGQFTDTQYF. For the CDR3, the DNA is TGCGCCAGCAGCGACACAGGGCAGTTCACAGATACGCAGTATTTT.

This clonotype occurred many times. The chain combines TRBV7-3 with TRBJ1-1; 7 nucleotides agree with TRBD1. Germline lookup yields CDR1 SGHTA and CDR2 FQGTGA. CDR3 length: 16 amino acids. Trimming cost V 2 bases and J 4 bases; bases outside gene matches: 10. CDR3: CASSLLGGTATTEAFF. The CDR3 bases are TGTGCCAGCAGCTTATTGGGTGGGACAGCCACCACTGAAGCTTTCTTT.

This clonotype was found many times. The rearrangement links TRBV5-6 to TRBJ1-6, with no clear D. CDR1 and CDR2 from the germline V gene are SGHDT and YYEEEE. Trimming removed 1 base from V and 1 base from J, with 6 bases in between. The CDR3 spans 15 residues. The CDR3 protein is CASSLKGSYNSPLHF. The CDR3 DNA sequence: TGTGCCAGCAGCTTGAAGGGTTCCTATAATTCACCCCTCCACTTT.

This clonotype has ten or more counts. The V call is TRBV7-6, the J call TRBJ2-1, with D perhaps TRBD2 (6 bases). This CDR3 spans 17 amino acids. V was shortened by 4 bases and J by 7 bases, with 23 bases between the two germline ends. CDR1 SGHVS and CDR2 FNYEAQ come from the germline V gene. This chain's CDR3 is CASSWVLDGRGGNEQFF. For the CDR3, the DNA is TGTGCCAGCAGCTGGGTCTTGGACGGGAGAGGAGGGAATGAGCAGTTCTTC. Variable domain in full (rest from reference TRBV7-6 and TRBJ2-1): GAGVSQSPRYKVTKRGQDVALRCDPISGHVSLYWYRQALGQGPEFLTYFNYEAQQDKSGLPNDRFSAERPEGSISTLTIQRTEQRDSAMYRCASSWVLDGRGGNEQFFGPGTRLTVL.

About this clonotype itself: Because the CDR3 is missing its conserved closing phenylalanine or tryptophan, this is likely a read error. The V call is TRBV5-1, the J call TRBJ2-5; maybe TRBD2 (7 bases). The CDR3 runs to 16 residues. From germline, CDR1 is SGHRS and CDR2 YFSETQ. Trimming left V 4 bases short and J 8 bases short, with 24 bases between. The CDR3: CASSPSHTGTTFTQYC. In DNA, the CDR3 is TGCGCCAGCAGCCCTAGTCATACAGGGACTACGTTCACCCAGTACTGC.

The sample holds many counts of this clonotype. The chain links TRBV20-1 to TRBJ2-1; D possibly corresponds to TRBD2 (6 bases). Trimming pared 7 bases from V and 10 bases from J, leaving 20 bases between. CDR3 length: 13 residues. The germline CDR1 and CDR2 sequences are DFQATT and SNEGSKA (reference sequence). DNA of the CDR3: TGCAGTGAAAGGGGCGGGACGAGTTTGGAGCAGTTCTTC. Translated: CSERGGTSLEQFF.

This clonotype was seen repeatedly, ten times or more. J is TRBJ1-2 and V is TRBV12-3 or TRBV12-4; D is undetermined. Trimming removed 1 base at V and 3 bases at J, with 6 bases between. The CDR3 is 13 amino acids. The CDR3 nucleotides are TGTGCCAGCAGTTTAGGGAGGGACTATGGCTACACCTTC. Its protein product is CASSLGRDYGYTF.

In its sample, this clonotype was seen many times. The chain is built from TRBV5-1 and TRBJ2-7, with 14 bases lining up with TRBD2. The CDR3 runs 16 residues. Trimming took 2 bases from V and 6 from J; bases not matched to a gene: 7. Germline-derived CDR1 and CDR2 are SGHRS and YFSETQ. CDR3 residues: CASSLQGTSGRGEQYF. The CDR3 DNA sequence: TGCGCCAGCAGCTTACAGGGGACTAGCGGGAGAGGCGAGCAGTACTTC.

This clonotype has at least ten counts. The chain combines TRBV7-9 with TRBJ2-3; D possibly corresponds to TRBD2 (5 bases). With 4 bases removed from V and 5 bases from J, the gap between germline ends came to 13 bases. The CDR3 is 14 amino acids. Germline V CDR1 and CDR2: SEHNR, FQNEAQ (reference sequence). CDR3 sequence reads: CASSSAGGGDTQYF. In nucleotides, the CDR3 is TGTGCCAGCAGCTCCGCGGGTGGCGGAGATACGCAGTATTTT.

This clonotype was counted only a few times. The chain couples TRBV20-1 to TRBJ2-5, with D hard to call. There are 12 residues in the CDR3. V was clipped by 5 bases and J by 2 bases, with 9 bases between them. Per germline, CDR1 DFQATT and CDR2 SNEGSKA (reference sequence). The DNA for the CDR3 is TGCAGTGCTCAGCCTGGACAAGAGACCCAGTACTTC. It specifies CSAQPGQETQYF.

In this sample, this clonotype turned up many times. CDR3 sequence reads: CASSLRTGVVKETQYF. The CDR3, as DNA: TGTGCCAGCAGCTTGCGGACCGGCGTGGTTAAAGAGACCCAGTACTTC. The chain combines TRBV5-6 with TRBJ2-5; D remains ambiguous. Per germline, CDR1 SGHDT and CDR2 YYEEEE. Trimming removed 1 base at V and 3 bases at J, with 16 bases between. The CDR3 consists of 16 residues.

The sample holds many counts of this clonotype. The chain has TRBV20-1 and TRBJ1-1, with D perhaps matching TRBD1 (6 bases). The CDR3 loop spans 11 amino acids. Germline V gene data show CDR1 as DFQATT and CDR2 as SNEGSKA (reference sequence). Trimming removed 5 bases from V and 11 bases from J, with 15 bases in between. Here the CDR3 reads CSAGQGNRAFF. CDR3 in DNA: TGCAGTGCTGGTCAGGGGAATAGGGCTTTCTTT.

This clonotype was counted many times. V usage is TRBV10-3 and J usage is TRBJ2-1; 9 nucleotides align to TRBD2. J gave up 10 bases and V 4 bases, and 11 bases lay outside the gene matches. Germline V lookup: CDR1 ENHRY, CDR2 SYGVKD. There are 15 residues in the CDR3. The CDR3 region is CAISGKAGGPREQFF. The CDR3 DNA is TGTGCCATCAGTGGTAAGGCGGGAGGGCCTCGGGAGCAGTTCTTC.